Here is one T cell receptor (beta chain) with its context. This specimen comes from a study of OX40 agonist ivuxolimab in advanced cancers. The CDR3 runs 13 residues. Germline V gene lookup returns CDR1 SNHLY and CDR2 FYNNEI. J gave up 4 bases and V 7 bases, and 4 bases lay outside the gene matches. The method was immunoSEQ multiplex PCR; TCRdb's version includes in-frame clones alone and lacks a portion of them. This table holds about 80,000 clones, around 90% found once. The input for sequencing was CD4+ or CD8+ T cells sorted from blood, taken in a trial of the OX40 agonist ivuxolimab. This TCR was recovered from an adult with an advanced solid tumor such as melanoma, head and neck, liver or kidney cancer. The gene calls are TRBV2 and TRBJ2-1; 7 positions agree with TRBD2. The CDR3 loop reads CASTGGRYNEQFF. The CDR3 region has the DNA TGTGCCAGCACCGGGGGGAGATACAATGAGCAGTTCTTC.